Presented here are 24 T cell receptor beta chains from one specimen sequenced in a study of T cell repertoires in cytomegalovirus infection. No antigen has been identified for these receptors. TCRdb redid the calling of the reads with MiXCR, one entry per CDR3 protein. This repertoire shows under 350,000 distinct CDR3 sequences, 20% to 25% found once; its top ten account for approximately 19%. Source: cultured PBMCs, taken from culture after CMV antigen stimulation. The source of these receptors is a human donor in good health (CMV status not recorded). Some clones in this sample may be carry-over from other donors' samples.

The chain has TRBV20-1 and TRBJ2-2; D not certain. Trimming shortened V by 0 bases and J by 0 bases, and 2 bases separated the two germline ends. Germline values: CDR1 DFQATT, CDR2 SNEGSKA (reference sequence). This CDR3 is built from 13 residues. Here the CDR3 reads CSARDANTGELFF. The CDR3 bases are TGCAGTGCTAGAGACGCGAACACCGGGGAGCTGTTTTTT.

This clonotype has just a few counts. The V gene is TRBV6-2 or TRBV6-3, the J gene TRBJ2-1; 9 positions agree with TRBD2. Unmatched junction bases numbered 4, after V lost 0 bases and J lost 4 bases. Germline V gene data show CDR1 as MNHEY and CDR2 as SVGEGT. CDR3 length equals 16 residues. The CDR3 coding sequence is TGTGCCAGCAGTTACTCGGCTAGCGGGGTTTACAATGAGCAGTTCTTC. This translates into CASSYSASGVYNEQFF.

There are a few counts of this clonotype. The CDR3 coding sequence is TGTGCCAGCTCACCTATGGAAGGCGGCTACACCTTC. Residues: CASSPMEGGYTF. The V gene is TRBV18, the J gene TRBJ1-2; D uncertain. CDR1 is KGHSH and CDR2 is LQKENI in the germline V gene. The ends were cut back, 3 bases at V and 8 bases at J, with 10 bases in the middle. The CDR3 length is 12 residues.

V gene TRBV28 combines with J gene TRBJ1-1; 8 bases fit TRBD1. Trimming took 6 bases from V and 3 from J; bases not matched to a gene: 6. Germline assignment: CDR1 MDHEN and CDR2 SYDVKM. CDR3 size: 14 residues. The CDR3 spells CASSPNRGDTEAFF. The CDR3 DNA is TGTGCCAGCAGCCCAAACAGGGGGGACACTGAAGCTTTCTTT.

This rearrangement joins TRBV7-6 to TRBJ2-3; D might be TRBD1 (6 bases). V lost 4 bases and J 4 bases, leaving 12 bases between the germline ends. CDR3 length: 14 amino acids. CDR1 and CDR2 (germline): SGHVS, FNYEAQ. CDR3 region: CASSSTTGSDTQYF. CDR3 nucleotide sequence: TGTGCCAGCAGCTCAACGACAGGATCAGATACGCAGTATTTT.

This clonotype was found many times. The CDR3 region is CASRGSGGNTGELFF. CDR3 in DNA: TGTGCCAGCAGGGGCAGTGGGGGAAACACCGGGGAGCTGTTTTTT. The rearrangement joins TRBV12-3 or TRBV12-4 to TRBJ2-2; D is tentatively TRBD1 or TRBD2 (5 bases each). Trimming left V 6 bases short and J 2 bases short, with 13 bases between. The CDR3 length is 15 residues.

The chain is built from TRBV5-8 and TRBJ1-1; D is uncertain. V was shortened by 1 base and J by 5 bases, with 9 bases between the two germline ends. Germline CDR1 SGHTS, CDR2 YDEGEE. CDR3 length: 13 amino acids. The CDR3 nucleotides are TGTGCCAGCAGCTTGTTAGTCCAGACTGAAGCTTTCTTT. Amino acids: CASSLLVQTEAFF.

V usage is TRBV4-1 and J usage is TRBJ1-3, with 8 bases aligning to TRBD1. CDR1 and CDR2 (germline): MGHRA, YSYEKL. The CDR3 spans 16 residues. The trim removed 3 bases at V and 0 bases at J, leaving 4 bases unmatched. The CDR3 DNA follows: TGCGCCAGCAGCCACAGGGGGCCTTTCTCTGGAAACACCATATATTTT. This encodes CASSHRGPFSGNTIYF.

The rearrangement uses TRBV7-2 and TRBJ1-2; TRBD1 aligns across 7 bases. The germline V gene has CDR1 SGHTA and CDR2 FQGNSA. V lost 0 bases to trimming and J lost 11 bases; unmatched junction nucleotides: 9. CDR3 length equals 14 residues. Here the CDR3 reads CASSLAEGQGGYTF. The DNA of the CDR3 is TGTGCCAGCAGCTTAGCGGAGGGTCAGGGGGGGTACACCTTC.

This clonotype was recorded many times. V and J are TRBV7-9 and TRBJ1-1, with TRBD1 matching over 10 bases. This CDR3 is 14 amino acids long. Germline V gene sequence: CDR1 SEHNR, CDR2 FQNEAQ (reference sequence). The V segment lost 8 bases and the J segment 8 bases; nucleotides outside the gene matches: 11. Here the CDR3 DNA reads TGTGCCAGCCTAGTTCAGGACAGGGGGGGAGAAGCTTTCTTT. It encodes CASLVQDRGGEAFF.

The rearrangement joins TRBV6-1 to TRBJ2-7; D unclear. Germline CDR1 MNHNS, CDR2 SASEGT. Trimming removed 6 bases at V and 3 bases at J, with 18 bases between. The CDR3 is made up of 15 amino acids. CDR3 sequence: CASSTRTGYLYEQYF. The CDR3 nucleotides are TGTGCCAGCAGCACGAGGACCGGGTACCTCTACGAGCAGTACTTC.

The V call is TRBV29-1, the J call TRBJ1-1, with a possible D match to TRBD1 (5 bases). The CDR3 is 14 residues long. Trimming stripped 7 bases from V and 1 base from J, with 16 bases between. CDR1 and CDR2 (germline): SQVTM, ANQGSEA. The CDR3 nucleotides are TGCAGCGCCCTCGACAGTTCCGGGAACACTGAAGCTTTCTTT. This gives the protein CSALDSSGNTEAFF.

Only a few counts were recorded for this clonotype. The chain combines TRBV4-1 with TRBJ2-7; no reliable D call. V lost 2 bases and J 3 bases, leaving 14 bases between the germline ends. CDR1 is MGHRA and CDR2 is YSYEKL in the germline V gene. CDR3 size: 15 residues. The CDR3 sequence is CASSQSPVAVYEQYF. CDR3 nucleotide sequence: TGCGCCAGCAGCCAATCCCCGGTGGCGGTCTACGAGCAGTACTTC.

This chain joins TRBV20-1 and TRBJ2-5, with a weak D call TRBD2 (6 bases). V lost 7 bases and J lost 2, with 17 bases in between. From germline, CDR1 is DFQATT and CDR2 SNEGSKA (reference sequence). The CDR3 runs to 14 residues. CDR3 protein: CSVPRDGLQETQYF. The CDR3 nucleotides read TGCAGTGTCCCGCGGGACGGACTTCAAGAGACCCAGTACTTC.

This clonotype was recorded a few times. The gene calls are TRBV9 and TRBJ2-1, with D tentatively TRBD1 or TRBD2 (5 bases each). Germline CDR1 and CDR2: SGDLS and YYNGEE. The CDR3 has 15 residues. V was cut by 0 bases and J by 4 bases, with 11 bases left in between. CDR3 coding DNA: TGTGCCAGCAGCGTAGAGGGGACCCGGTACAATGAGCAGTTCTTC. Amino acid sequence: CASSVEGTRYNEQFF.

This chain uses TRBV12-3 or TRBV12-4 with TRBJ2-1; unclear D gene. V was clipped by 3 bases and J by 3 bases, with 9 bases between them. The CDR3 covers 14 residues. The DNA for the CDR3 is TGTGCCAGCAGTTTCCAGGACCTCTACAATGAGCAGTTCTTC. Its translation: CASSFQDLYNEQFF.

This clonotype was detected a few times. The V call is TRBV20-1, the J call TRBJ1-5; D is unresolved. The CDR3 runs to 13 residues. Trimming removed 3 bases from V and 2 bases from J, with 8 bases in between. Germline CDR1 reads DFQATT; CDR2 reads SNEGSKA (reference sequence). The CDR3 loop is CSASLPGNQPQHF. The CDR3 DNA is TGCAGTGCTAGTCTACCCGGCAATCAGCCCCAGCATTTT.

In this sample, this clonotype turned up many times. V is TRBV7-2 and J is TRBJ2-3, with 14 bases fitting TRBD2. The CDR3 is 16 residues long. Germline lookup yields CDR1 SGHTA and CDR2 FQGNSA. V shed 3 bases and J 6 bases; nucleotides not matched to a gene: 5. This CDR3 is CASSLGLAGVGDTQYF. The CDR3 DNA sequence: TGTGCCAGCAGCTTGGGACTAGCGGGAGTGGGGGATACGCAGTATTTT.

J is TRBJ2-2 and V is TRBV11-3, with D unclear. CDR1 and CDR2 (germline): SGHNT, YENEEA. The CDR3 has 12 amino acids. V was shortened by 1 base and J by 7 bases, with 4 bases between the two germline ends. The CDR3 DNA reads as TGTGCCAGCAGCTTAGGAATCGGGGAGCTGTTTTTT. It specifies CASSLGIGELFF.

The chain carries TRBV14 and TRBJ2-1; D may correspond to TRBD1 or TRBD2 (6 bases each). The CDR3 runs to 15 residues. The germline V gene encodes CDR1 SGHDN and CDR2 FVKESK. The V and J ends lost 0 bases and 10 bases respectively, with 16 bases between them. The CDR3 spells CASSQDRGGRPEQFF. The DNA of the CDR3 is TGTGCCAGCAGCCAAGATAGAGGGGGGAGACCGGAGCAGTTCTTC.

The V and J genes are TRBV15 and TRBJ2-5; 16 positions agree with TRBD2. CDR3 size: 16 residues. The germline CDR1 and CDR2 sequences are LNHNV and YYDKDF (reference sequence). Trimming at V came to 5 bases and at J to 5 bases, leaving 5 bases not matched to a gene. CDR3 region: CATSGGLAGGWETQYF. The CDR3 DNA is TGTGCCACCAGCGGGGGACTAGCGGGAGGGTGGGAGACCCAGTACTTC.

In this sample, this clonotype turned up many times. In DNA form, the CDR3 reads TGTGCCAGCAGCTTAGAGGGAGACTACAATGAGCAGTTCTTC. Translation gives CASSLEGDYNEQFF. J is TRBJ2-1 and V is TRBV7-6; maybe TRBD2 (5 bases). The CDR3 is made up of 14 amino acids. Deletions cut 1 base from V and 3 bases from J, with 7 bases between. Germline loops: CDR1 SGHVS, CDR2 FNYEAQ.

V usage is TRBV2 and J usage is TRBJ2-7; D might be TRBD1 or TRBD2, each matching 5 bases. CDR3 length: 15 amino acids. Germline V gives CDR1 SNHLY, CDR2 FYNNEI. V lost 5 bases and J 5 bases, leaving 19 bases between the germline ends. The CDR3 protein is CASSPSGTGWDEQYF. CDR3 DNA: TGTGCCAGCAGTCCTTCGGGGACGGGTTGGGACGAGCAGTACTTC.

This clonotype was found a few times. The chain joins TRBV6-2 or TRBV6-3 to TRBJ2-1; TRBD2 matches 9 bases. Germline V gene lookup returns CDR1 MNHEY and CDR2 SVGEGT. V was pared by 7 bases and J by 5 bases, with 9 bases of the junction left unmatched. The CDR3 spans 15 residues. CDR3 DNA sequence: TGTGCCAGCACCCGAGCGGGAGGACCTGACAATGAGCAGTTCTTC. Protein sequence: CASTRAGGPDNEQFF.